This T cell receptor beta chain comes out of a study of identical twins. Study results and limitations: Insertions ran lower in abundant cord blood beta clonotypes, though not in memory repertoires. Compared with models, monozygotic twins showed more out-of-frame TCR alpha sharing. Diverse VJ usage suggested most zero-insertion clonotypes were not invariant T cells. Rather than following the same donors, the conclusions depended on cross-sectional statistical analysis.

CDR1 LGHDT and CDR2 YNNKEL come from the germline V gene (reference sequence). The V end was cut by 1 base, the J end by 3 bases, with 7 bases between. The CDR3 loop spans 13 amino acids. TCRdb reanalysed the 5' RACE reads using MiXCR and keeps one entry per CDR3 protein. The data hold around 280,000 distinct CDR3 sequences, with roughly 8.6% observed a single time. Details on this clonotype: No antigen is known for it.

These data were also filed under a second study, of yellow fever vaccine responses in identical twins.

Sample: memory (CD45RO+) T cells sorted from blood. The chain couples TRBV3-1 to TRBJ2-7; no clear D. The sequence was collected from a woman under 30 in good health. The CDR3, as DNA: TGTGCCAGCAGCCAAGGGCTCTACTACGAGCAGTACTTC. It specifies CASSQGLYYEQYF.